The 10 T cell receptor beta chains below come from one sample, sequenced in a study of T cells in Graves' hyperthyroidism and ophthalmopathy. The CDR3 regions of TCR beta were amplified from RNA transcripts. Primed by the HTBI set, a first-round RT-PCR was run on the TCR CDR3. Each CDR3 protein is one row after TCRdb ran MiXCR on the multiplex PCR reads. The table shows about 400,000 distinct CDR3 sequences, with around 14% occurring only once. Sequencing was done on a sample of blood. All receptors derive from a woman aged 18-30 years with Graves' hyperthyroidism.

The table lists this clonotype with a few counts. Here the CDR3 DNA reads TGTGCCAGCAGCATCCGGGAAGGGGGTTACGAGCAGTACTTC. Translated, it gives CASSIREGGYEQYF. The chain combines TRBV7-8 with TRBJ2-7; possible D gene TRBD1, 6 bases. Germline loops: CDR1 SGHVS, CDR2 FQNEAQ. The CDR3 runs to 14 residues. Trimming removed 5 bases from V and 4 bases from J, with 15 bases in between.

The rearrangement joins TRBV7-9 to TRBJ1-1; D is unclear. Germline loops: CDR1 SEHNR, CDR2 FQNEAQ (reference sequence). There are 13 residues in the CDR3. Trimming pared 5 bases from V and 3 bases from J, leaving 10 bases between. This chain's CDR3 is CASSQGRDTEAFF. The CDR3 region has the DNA TGTGCCAGCAGCCAAGGACGTGACACTGAAGCTTTCTTT. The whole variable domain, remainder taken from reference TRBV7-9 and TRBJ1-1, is DTGVSQNPRHKITKRGQNVTFRCDPISEHNRLYWYRQTLGQGPEFLTYFQNEAQLEKSRLLSDRFSAERPKGSFSTLEIQRTEQGDSAMYLCASSQGRDTEAFFGQGTRLTVV.

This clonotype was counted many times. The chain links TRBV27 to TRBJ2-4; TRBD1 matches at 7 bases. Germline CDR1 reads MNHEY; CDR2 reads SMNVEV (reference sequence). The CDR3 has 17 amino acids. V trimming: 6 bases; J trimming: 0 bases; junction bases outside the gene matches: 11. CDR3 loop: CASRPSLTGLAKNIQYF. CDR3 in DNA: TGTGCCAGCAGACCAAGCTTGACAGGGCTAGCCAAAAACATTCAGTACTTC.

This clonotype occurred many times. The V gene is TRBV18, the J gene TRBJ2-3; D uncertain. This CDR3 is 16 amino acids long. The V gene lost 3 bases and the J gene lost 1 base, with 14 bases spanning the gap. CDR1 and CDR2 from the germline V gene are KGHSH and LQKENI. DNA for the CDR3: TGTGCCAGCTCACCGGTGGTCTCTGGGGGCACAGATACGCAGTATTTT. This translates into CASSPVVSGGTDTQYF.

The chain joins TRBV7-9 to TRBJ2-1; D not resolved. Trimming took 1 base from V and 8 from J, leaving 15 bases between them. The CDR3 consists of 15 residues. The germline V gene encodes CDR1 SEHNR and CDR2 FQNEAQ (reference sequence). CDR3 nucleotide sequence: TGTGCCAGCAGCTTAGAAGGCCTGTGGTTCGATGAGCAGTTCTTC. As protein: CASSLEGLWFDEQFF.

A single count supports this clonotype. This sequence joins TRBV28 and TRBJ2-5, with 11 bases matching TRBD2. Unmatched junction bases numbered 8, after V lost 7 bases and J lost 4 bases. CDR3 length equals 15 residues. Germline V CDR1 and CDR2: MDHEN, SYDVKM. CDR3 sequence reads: CASKIPGLAGETQYF. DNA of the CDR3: TGTGCCAGCAAAATACCCGGACTAGCGGGAGAGACCCAGTACTTC.

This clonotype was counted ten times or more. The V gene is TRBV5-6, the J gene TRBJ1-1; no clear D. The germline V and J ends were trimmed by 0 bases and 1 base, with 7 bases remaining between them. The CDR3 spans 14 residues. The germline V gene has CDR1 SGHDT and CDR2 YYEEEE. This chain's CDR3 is CASSLAWGNTEAFF. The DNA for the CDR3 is TGTGCCAGCAGCTTGGCTTGGGGGAACACTGAAGCTTTCTTT.

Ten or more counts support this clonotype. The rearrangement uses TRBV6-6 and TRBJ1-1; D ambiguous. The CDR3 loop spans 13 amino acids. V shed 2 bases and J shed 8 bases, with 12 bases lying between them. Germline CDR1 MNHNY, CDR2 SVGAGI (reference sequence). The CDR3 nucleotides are TGTGCCAGCAGTTACGGTGCCGCGATCGAAGCTTTCTTT. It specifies CASSYGAAIEAFF.

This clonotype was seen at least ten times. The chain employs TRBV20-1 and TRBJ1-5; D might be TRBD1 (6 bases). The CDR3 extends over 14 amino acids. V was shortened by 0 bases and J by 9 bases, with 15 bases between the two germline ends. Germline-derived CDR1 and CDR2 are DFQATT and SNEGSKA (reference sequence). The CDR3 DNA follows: TGCAGTGCTAGAGATGAGGGGGAGGTAGGGCCCCAGCATTTT. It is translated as CSARDEGEVGPQHF.

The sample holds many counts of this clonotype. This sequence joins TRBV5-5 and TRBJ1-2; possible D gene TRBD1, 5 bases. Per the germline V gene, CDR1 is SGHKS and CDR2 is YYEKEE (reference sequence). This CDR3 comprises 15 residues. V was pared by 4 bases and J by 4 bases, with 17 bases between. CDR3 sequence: CASSPDGGGFYGYTF. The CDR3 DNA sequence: TGTGCCAGCAGCCCCGACGGGGGGGGATTCTATGGCTACACCTTC.